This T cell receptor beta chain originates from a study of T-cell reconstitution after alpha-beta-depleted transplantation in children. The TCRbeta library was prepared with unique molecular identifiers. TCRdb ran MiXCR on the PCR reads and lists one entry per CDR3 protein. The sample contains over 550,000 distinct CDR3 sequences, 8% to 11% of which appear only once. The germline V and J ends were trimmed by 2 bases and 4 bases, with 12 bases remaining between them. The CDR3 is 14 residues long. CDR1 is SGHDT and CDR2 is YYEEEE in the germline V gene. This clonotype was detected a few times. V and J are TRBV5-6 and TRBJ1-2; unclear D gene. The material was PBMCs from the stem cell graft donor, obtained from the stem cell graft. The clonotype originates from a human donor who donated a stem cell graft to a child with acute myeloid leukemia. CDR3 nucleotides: TGTGCCAGCAGCTTTGTCGGGCAGCCCTATGGCTACACCTTC. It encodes CASSFVGQPYGYTF.